This T cell receptor (beta chain) was documented in a study of regulatory and conventional T cells in RAG deficiency. Blood CD4+ CD25-high CD127-low regulatory T cells supplied the genomic DNA template. CDR1 is MGHRA and CDR2 is YSYEKL in the germline V gene. The CDR3 totals 18 residues. V was clipped by 0 bases and J by 6 bases; unmatched bases: 9. Clones were sequenced by immunoSEQ multiplex PCR, and TCRdb holds only the in-frame ones, with some missing. The repertoire includes some 28,000 clones, 75% to 95% of them detected once, and under 0.85% sits in the top ten. In addition, the sample was reused for a study of regulatory T cells. That work contributes: Amplification used 52 TRBV primers and 13 TRBJ primers.

The rearrangement links TRBV4-1 to TRBJ2-3; 13 bases agree with TRBD2. Sequenced input: Tregs sorted from blood. The receptor was isolated from a human donor in good health. The CDR3 is CASSQELPLAGGRDTQYF. As DNA, the CDR3 is TGCGCCAGCAGCCAAGAACTCCCACTAGCGGGGGGGCGGGATACGCAGTATTTT.